The rows below give T cell receptor beta chains drawn from one sample of a study of blood T cells in healthy people across ages. MiXCR was run by TCRdb on the 5' RACE reads, yielding one entry per CDR3 protein. The sample lists about a million distinct CDR3 sequences, more than 30% occurring once. Sequencing was done on a sample of blood. Source of these receptors: a young man in good health. Each CDR3 is given with its conserved first and last residue. A D gene is named only where the DNA matches it firmly. Size is stated for part of the rows, as once, few or many counts, or as a class when the clone is expanded.

v_call,j_call,clone_size,d_call,cdr3_nt,cdr3_aa
TRBV5-1,TRBJ2-3,few,.,TGCGCCAGCAGCTTCCAACCCTTTTCGGCCGATACGCAGTATTTT,CASSFQPFSADTQYF
TRBV6-1,TRBJ1-5,few,TRBD1,TGTGCCAGCAGTGAGAGGACAGGGGCGTCGAATCAGCCCCAGCATTTT,CASSERTGASNQPQHF
TRBV7-9,TRBJ2-7,few,TRBD2,TGTGCCAGCAGCACTAGCGCTTTTACCTACGAGCAGTACTTC,CASSTSAFTYEQYF
TRBV10-3,TRBJ1-2,few,TRBD1,TGTGCCATCACCGAAAGACAGGGCGACTATGGCTACACCTTC,CAITERQGDYGYTF
TRBV20-1,TRBJ2-3,few,.,TGCAGTGCCGGGGACGGCAGCACAGATACGCAGTATTTT,CSAGDGSTDTQYF
TRBV19,TRBJ2-1,.,.,TGTGCCAGTAGTATTGCCCTAGGAGAGATTTCCTACAATGAACAGTTCTTC,CASSIALGEISYNEQFF
TRBV10-3,TRBJ1-1,.,.,TGTGCCAGCCTCGGGCAGGGAACAGACACTGAAGCTTTCTTT,CASLGQGTDTEAFF
TRBV6-5,TRBJ2-7,.,TRBD1,TGTGCCAGCAGTTATCCGGGACAGGGGTTCAACGAGCAGTACTTC,CASSYPGQGFNEQYF
TRBV11-2,TRBJ1-2,many,.,TGTGCCAGCAGTTTAGGGCCCCACTATGGCTACACCTTC,CASSLGPHYGYTF
TRBV5-1,TRBJ2-3,.,TRBD1,TGCGCCAGCAGCTTCAGGGACAGAGCTAGCACAGATACGCAGTATTTT,CASSFRDRASTDTQYF
TRBV28,TRBJ2-3,many,TRBD1,TGTGCCAGCAGTTCCGGGACAGGAGTGGATACGCAGTATTTT,CASSSGTGVDTQYF
TRBV20-1,TRBJ2-3,few,.,TGCAGTGCTAGGGCGAACACAGATACGCAGTATTTT,CSARANTDTQYF
TRBV20-1,TRBJ1-5,.,TRBD1,TGCAGTGCTAGACCTAACACAGGGGGCGCCTTTCAGCCCCAGCATTTT,CSARPNTGGAFQPQHF
TRBV9,TRBJ2-6,.,.,TGTGCCAGCAGCGTAGCGCAGAGGAACTCTGGGGCCAACGTCCTGACTTTC,CASSVAQRNSGANVLTF
TRBV4-3,TRBJ2-1,.,TRBD1,TGCGCCAGCAGCCAAGATATAGCACAGGGGGAGACCCAGTTCTTC,CASSQDIAQGETQFF
TRBV20-1,TRBJ2-1,.,TRBD2,TGCAGTGCTAGAGGACTAGCGGGTTACAATGAGCAGTTCTTC,CSARGLAGYNEQFF
TRBV12-3/TRBV12-4,TRBJ2-2,.,.,TGTGCCAGCAAAAGCCGGAGGGCCGGGGAGCTGTTTTTT,CASKSRRAGELFF
TRBV6-5,TRBJ2-5,many,.,TGTGCCAGCAGTCGCACAACAGGGTTTCGGGAGACCCAGTACTTC,CASSRTTGFRETQYF
TRBV9,TRBJ1-4,.,TRBD1,TGTGCCAGCAGCGCACTACACGGACAGGGACGAAATGAAAAACTGTTTTTT,CASSALHGQGRNEKLFF
TRBV12-3/TRBV12-4,TRBJ1-1,.,.,TGTGTCAGCAGGTCCCACGCAGGGAACACTGAAGCTTTCTTT,CVSRSHAGNTEAFF
TRBV18,TRBJ1-2,few,.,TGTGCCAGCTCGCCAGGGGCGACAGAGAACTATGGCTACACCTTC,CASSPGATENYGYTF
TRBV5-4,TRBJ2-2,.,.,TGTGCCAGCAGCGCAGGGGCCTCATCCGGGGAGCTGTTTTTT,CASSAGASSGELFF
TRBV7-9,TRBJ1-6,.,.,TGTGCCAGCAGCTTTGGGTCGGGCAATTCACCCCTCCACTTT,CASSFGSGNSPLHF
TRBV6-2/TRBV6-3,TRBJ2-5,few,TRBD2,TGTGCCGGCGGGACTAGCTCCACAGAGACCCAGTACTTC,CAGGTSSTETQYF
TRBV7-8,TRBJ1-6,.,TRBD1,TGTGCCAGCAGTGGATCAGGACAGGCGAGTTCCAGTAAGAGCTCCTATAATTCACCCCTCCACTTT,CASSGSGQASSSKSSYNSPLHF
TRBV20-1,TRBJ2-3,.,TRBD2,TGCAGTGTTTTCCCCGGGACTAGCAGCACAGATACGCAGTATTTT,CSVFPGTSSTDTQYF
TRBV29-1,TRBJ2-1,.,TRBD2,TGCAGCGTGATAATAGCGGGGGGGGTCCACAATGAGCAGTTCTTC,CSVIIAGGVHNEQFF
TRBV28,TRBJ2-3,few,.,TGTGCCAGCAGCCACCCACAGGTCCCAGATACGCAGTATTTT,CASSHPQVPDTQYF
TRBV28,TRBJ1-2,.,TRBD1,TGTGCCAGCAGTAGAGGACAGGTGGGGAACTATGGCTACACCTTC,CASSRGQVGNYGYTF